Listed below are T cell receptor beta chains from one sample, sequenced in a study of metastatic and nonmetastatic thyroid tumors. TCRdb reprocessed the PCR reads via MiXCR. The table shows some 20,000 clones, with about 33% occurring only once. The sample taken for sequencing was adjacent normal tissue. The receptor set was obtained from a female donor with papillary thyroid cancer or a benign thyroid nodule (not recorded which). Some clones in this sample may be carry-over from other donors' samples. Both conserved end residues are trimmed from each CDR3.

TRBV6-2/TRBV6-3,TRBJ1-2,ASTPSGLYYYGYT
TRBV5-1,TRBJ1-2,ASSWRTGGTGYGYT
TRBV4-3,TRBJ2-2,ASSHPFSGTGELF
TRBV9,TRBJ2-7,ASSPRGLPSYEQY
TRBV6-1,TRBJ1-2,ASSEGDNNYGYT
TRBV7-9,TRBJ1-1,ASRSDRDVTEAF
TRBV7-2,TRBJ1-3,ASSRDSSGNTIY
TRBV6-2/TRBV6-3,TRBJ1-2,ASWWNYGYT
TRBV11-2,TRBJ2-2,ASADRAGELF
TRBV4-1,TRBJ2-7,ASSQEIYKGYSYEQY
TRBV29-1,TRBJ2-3,SVAPTGTDTQY
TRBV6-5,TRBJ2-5,ASSYRGSTLTKETQY
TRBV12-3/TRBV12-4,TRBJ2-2,ASSFPPSQVYPVELF
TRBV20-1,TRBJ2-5,SAPFLGQETQY
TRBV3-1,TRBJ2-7,ASSEQGDGYEQY
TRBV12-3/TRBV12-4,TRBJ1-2,ASSGYRGLYGYT
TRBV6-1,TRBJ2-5,ASSAGQGGETQY
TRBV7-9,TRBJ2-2,ASSLARTRGELF
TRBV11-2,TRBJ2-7,ASSLGSGLAEYEQY
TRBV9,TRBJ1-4,ASSARQAIGEKLF
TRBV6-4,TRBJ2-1,ASSEEGHNEQF
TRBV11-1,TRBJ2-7,ASSLGGAGYEQY
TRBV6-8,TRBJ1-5,ASSKTGGRNQPQH
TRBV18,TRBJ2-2,ASSPVFGELF
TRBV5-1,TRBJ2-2,ASGTANTGELF
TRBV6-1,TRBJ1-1,AIRGTNTVAF
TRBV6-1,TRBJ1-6,ASSDRRTNSPLH
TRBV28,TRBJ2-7,ASSSHPGRTIYEQY
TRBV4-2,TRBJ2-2,ASSQAAGLNTGELF
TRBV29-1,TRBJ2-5,SVQVGETQY
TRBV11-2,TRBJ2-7,ASSFTHEQY
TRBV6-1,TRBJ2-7,ASRRGQAYEQY
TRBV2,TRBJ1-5,ASSEGRVGHRPSNQPQH
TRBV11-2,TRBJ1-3,ASSRRGDVFSGNTIY
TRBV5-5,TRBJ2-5,ASSKDRRTQETQY
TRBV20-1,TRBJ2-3,SARDLAGKVDTQY
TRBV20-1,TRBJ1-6,SARGSSYNSPLH
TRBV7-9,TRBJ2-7,ASRKGYEQY
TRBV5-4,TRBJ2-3,ASSPTPSTDTQY
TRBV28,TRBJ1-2,AISFGGDGYT
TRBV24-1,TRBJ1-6,ATWVTWIAEGTFFNSPLH
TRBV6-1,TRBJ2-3,ASWGGDTDTQY
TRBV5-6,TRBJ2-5,ASSLQEQETQY
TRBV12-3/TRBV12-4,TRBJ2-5,ASSLGRIQETQY
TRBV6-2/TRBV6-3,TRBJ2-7,ASSYASYSGSSLEQY